The entry below describes one T cell receptor (beta chain). What antigen it recognizes has not been identified. No base qualities exist here, and no much larger clone lies one base off it. The library came from the immunoSEQ multiplex PCR assay. For the multiplex PCR, a mixture combining 60 forward primers for TCR Vbeta segments and 13 reverse primers for TCR Jbeta segments was used. The CDR3 region of rearranged TCR beta genes was amplified from genomic DNA by a multiplex PCR assay. The Illumina HiSeq System was used to sequence the amplified TCR beta libraries as 87-base-pair reads. In the authors' own workflow: A later analysis tallied around 80 million unique TCR beta chains across the 700 or so repertoires, and about 12 million of those chains were shared by two or more donors. To remove PCR and sequencing errors, raw reads were error-corrected and collapsed into unique sequences using a nearest-neighbor algorithm that merged closely related sequences. To assign V, D and J gene segments, CDR3 sequences were aligned to IMGT reference sequences. For a sequence to be retained, at least a six-nucleotide match to both a V gene segment and a J gene segment was required. Rearrangements were called productive when the CDR3 lacked stop codons and stayed in frame with V and J; all others were non-productive. Following IMGT convention, CDR3 was defined as the stretch from the second conserved V-encoded cysteine up to the conserved J-encoded phenylalanine. Sequences without an unambiguous match to a single V gene segment were excluded from the earlier analysis of 450 to 650 of the donors. An earlier analysis of a few hundred of the donors called V segments functional above 56.7% productive rearrangements and segregating when the between-donor standard deviation exceeded 5%. A statistical classification framework was built to diagnose cytomegalovirus status from the catalog of TCR beta chain sequences. In a later analysis, V and J genes were assigned by comparing TCR nucleotide sequences against IMGT/GENE-DB human TR gene sequences. Using the TCRdist pipeline, a later analysis assigned CDR3 sequences along with most-parsimonious VDJ recombination scenarios. A later analysis defined each TCR beta chain by its CDR3 amino acid sequence plus V-gene family, and excluded reads lacking a unique V-gene family. A later analysis removed 500 to 650 highly shared, low-generation-probability nucleotide sequences to deal with suspected cross-contamination and a sequencing artifact. In a later analysis, a clonal expansion index was calculated for each public chain from normalized within-repertoire ranks of inferred template counts. Generation probabilities in a later analysis came from a VDJ recombination model fitted to out-of-frame rearrangements, and those results were checked against IGoR. A later analysis scored TCR-TCR, TCR-HLA and TCR-CMV co-occurrence with hypergeometric tests, applying a repertoire-size bias correction to TCR pairs. False discovery rates were estimated in a later analysis by permuting HLA or CMV assignments 20 times. In a later analysis, co-occurring TCRs were grouped using DBSCAN, with TCRdist sequence similarity added in when clustering inside HLA-allele-positive subsets. Repertoires with fewer than 30,000 or more than 120,000 public chains were left out of co-occurrence clustering, as were roughly five repertoires with anomalous nucleotide sharing. TCRdb took this table from immuneACCESS and kept in-frame rearrangements with V and J called. Such tables lack part of the clones; where checked against another copy, unresolved V genes explain under half of the gap, and the rest is unexplained. Clone size and V and J calls were adopted from that table, with D and trimming inferred from the DNA. Within this sample are about 78,000 clones, with around 70% of them counted one time only. The ten top clones hold 11% of the sample.

The cohort was made up of under 800 healthy bone marrow donors. At the time of sampling, all cohort members were nominally healthy, though unrecorded immune exposures were likely present. The donor was CMV seropositive and belonged to the group of 250 to 300 seropositive cohort members. Every donor gave a peripheral blood sample, and the peripheral blood mononuclear cells from that sample were used for TCR beta sequencing. The Qiagen DNeasy Blood Extraction Kit was used to extract genomic DNA from the blood cell samples. CDR1 and CDR2 were assigned from the germline V gene as MGHRA and YSYEKL. From its cysteine to its phenylalanine, the CDR3 spans 15 amino acids. The entry retains the CDR3 DNA only, 45 bases that are in frame from base 1. At the junction V is shortened by 3 bases and J by 2 bases; bases outside the gene matches: 3. This sample stems from a study of cytomegalovirus exposure and HLA in healthy donors (dated by TCRdb to 2016 to 2017). With respect to the entire study: An earlier analysis of some 600 of the donors reported about 300 Gb of sequence data and 117 million unique TCR beta sequences obtained from around 180 million T cells. An early release that covered roughly 600 HLA-typed donors contained around 330 gigabases of sequencing data and 65 million to 100 million unique TCR sequences. The genetic ancestry cluster associated with self-reported Caucasian donors included 65% to 90% of the roughly 410 genotyped donors. The aim of the study was to test whether cataloging public T cell receptors could identify signatures of past pathogen exposure. The study used immunosequencing to profile the T cell repertoires of several hundred subjects and linked those repertoires to cytomegalovirus serostatus. Along with the approximately 650-subject first cohort, a separate validation cohort of approximately 110 different subjects was used. To predict cytomegalovirus infection status, the study combined high-throughput TCR immunosequencing, statistical association of individual TCRs with disease status, and machine learning. A later analysis re-examined previously published TCR beta repertoires from more than 550 donors and added high-resolution HLA genotyping to investigate patterns of TCR occurrence. In the later analysis, no new phenotypic data were used to find candidate immune exposures; instead, reliance was placed on TCR beta sequences and their occurrence across donors. To decide whether each TCR beta V gene segment behaved as functional or pseudogenic, an earlier analysis of over 500 of the donors relied on high-throughput TCR beta sequencing. Donor age, sex, ethnicity and CMV serostatus were compiled together with the repertoire data. A later genetic analysis used genome-wide SNP genotypes for about 65% of the roughly 700 donors, treating that subset as a discovery cohort. All discovery cohort repertoires had been generated on a single sequencing platform. Class I and class II HLA loci were covered by the typing at four-digit resolution. Typing coverage varied by locus: roughly 629-640 donors for A, B, C, DRB1 and DQB1; around 560 for DQA1; nearly 610 for DPA1; some 470 for DPB1. Four to six DR-DQ haplotypes were handled as single units for association and clustering, since linkage in the cohort was strong. Among 350 to 400 genotyped donors of the cohort, an average of approximately 240,000 unique TCR beta nucleotide sequences were sequenced per donor, around 18% of them non-productive. Findings and caveats that apply to the study as a whole: The cohort was sequenced for TCR beta chains only, and without alpha or paired-chain data the features that could be detected were limited. Presence/absence analyses assumed roughly uniform sequencing depth across donors, an assumption that may not hold. A later genetic analysis associated a missense DCLRE1C variant with V-gene and J-gene trimming of TCR beta chains, and an independent cohort replicated the association. The study listed 164 TCR beta chains as associated with cytomegalovirus. In a later analysis, the rate of TCR association differed among HLA loci, with DRB1 alleles having the most associated TCRs and HLA-C alleles having the fewest. In a later genetic analysis, fewer N-insertions in productive TCRs were reported among donors in an Asian-associated ancestry cluster than the approximately 670-donor mean. Correlated functional status among segregating V segments might be attributable to linkage disequilibrium, but an unknown experimental factor could not be ruled out. In a later analysis, most CMV-associated TCR beta chains were found to appear HLA-restricted, with HLA associations seemingly driven largely by CMV exposure. When HLA alleles, especially DR and DQ, strongly co-occurred, attributing TCR associations to individual alleles was difficult. At a false discovery rate of 0.05, a later analysis linked 15,000 to 20,000 TCR beta sequences to specific HLA alleles. The 87-base-pair reads could not distinguish some IMGT-functional V segments, including TRBV6-2 and TRBV6-3, so those segments were excluded. A group of highly shared sequence variants was considered likely to be a technical artifact of the sequencing pipeline. Across donors, most TCR sequences were observed very rarely, whereas some public TCRs were present in many individuals. According to a later analysis, parvovirus B19, influenza, CMV and Epstein-Barr virus appeared linked to several top co-occurrence clusters. A further reported finding was that TCR beta sequences accurately predicted the HLA-A and HLA-B alleles for most subjects in the first cohort. CMV serostatus was the only immune exposure information available for the cohort. Because HLA typing was unavailable for some donors at each locus, only the typed subset was used in association tests. In a later analysis, HLA-associated TCR beta chains showed more clonal expansion and lower generation probabilities than non-associated chains that were equally common. Broadly in line with IMGT annotations, most TCR beta V segments showed up in productive rearrangements about 87% or about 30% of the time in an earlier analysis of several hundred of the donors. The classifier was reported to diagnose cytomegalovirus status with high specificity and sensitivity in both the original cohort and the validation cohort. A few of the identified cytomegalovirus-associated TCR beta chains were confirmed in vitro to be specific for cytomegalovirus antigens. The authors suggested that the approach could potentially be generalized to other disease states and immunological phenotypes. Over 15 rarely observed V segments, including chromosome 9 orphons, were excluded from the earlier analysis of a few hundred of the donors because counts were too low.

This clonotype was sampled from a woman in her thirties or forties in good health and CMV-seropositive. Recombination linked TRBV4-1 to TRBJ2-1; 8 nucleotides in the junction match TRBD1. Source material: PBMCs. CDR3 protein: CASSQQTGAYNEQFF. The bases read TGCGCCAGCAGCCAGCAGACAGGGGCCTACAATGAGCAGTTCTTC.